One TCR beta chain is described in this entry. Method: immunoSEQ multiplex PCR; TCRdb's copy keeps in-frame clones and lacks some. In the table there are some 170,000 clones, 86% of which are singletons. CDR3 length: 14 residues. Germline-derived CDR1 and CDR2 are MGHRA and YSYEKL. V dropped 0 bases and J dropped 2 bases, with 7 bases sitting between them. The data are from a study of cytomegalovirus exposure and HLA in healthy donors. This sequence originates from a young woman in good health and CMV-seronegative. Sequencing was done on a sample of PBMCs. This chain uses TRBV4-1 with TRBJ2-5, with D unclear. The CDR3 DNA is TGCGCCAGCAGCCAAGAGTACAGACAAGAGACCCAGTACTTC. It yields the protein CASSQEYRQETQYF.